These 7 T cell receptor beta chains share one sample of origin, sequenced in a study of blood T cell repertoires in COVID-19. Some clones are missing from TCRdb's copy, which holds only in-frame ones; the method was immunoSEQ multiplex PCR. This table holds approximately 210,000 clones, approximately 80% found once. Sequencing used peripheral blood. The receptors were gathered from a man aged 55 to 70 with COVID-19, enrolled during active disease.

The chain uses TRBV4-1 and TRBJ2-7, with 7 bases identical to TRBD2. The CDR3 loop spans 14 amino acids. After removal of 4 bases from V and 2 bases from J, the junction contained 5 bases not matched to a gene. Germline lookup yields CDR1 MGHRA and CDR2 YSYEKL. CDR3 amino acids: CASSPGLRTYEQYF. DNA for the CDR3: TGCGCCAGCAGCCCGGGACTACGTACCTACGAGCAGTACTTC.

In its sample, this clone was seen once. J is TRBJ2-2 and V is TRBV9; TRBD2 agrees at 7 bases. CDR1 and CDR2 (germline): SGDLS, YYNGEE. There are 15 residues in the CDR3. The trim removed 5 bases at V and 0 bases at J, leaving 4 bases unmatched. The CDR3 spells CASSRSGSNTGELFF. Written as DNA, the CDR3 is TGTGCCAGCAGTCGTAGCGGGTCGAACACCGGGGAGCTGTTTTTT.

V is TRBV28 and J is TRBJ2-7, with 9 bases lining up with TRBD1. Germline CDR1 reads MDHEN; CDR2 reads SYDVKM. J gave up 3 bases and V 5 bases, and 2 bases lay outside the gene matches. The CDR3 runs 13 residues. The DNA for the CDR3 is TGTGCCAGCAGTGGGGACAGGGTCTACGAGCAGTACTTC. Translation gives CASSGDRVYEQYF.

This clone was picked up a small number of times. The V and J genes are TRBV2 and TRBJ2-5; a weak D match, TRBD2 (6 bases). Germline V lookup: CDR1 SNHLY, CDR2 FYNNEI. Trimming stripped 7 bases from V and 9 bases from J, with 18 bases between. The CDR3 covers 13 residues. The CDR3 reads CASKLGTGAAQYF. The CDR3 DNA sequence: TGTGCCAGCAAGCTCGGGACTGGGGCCGCCCAGTACTTC.

V gene TRBV21-1 combines with J gene TRBJ2-4; TRBD1 is the table's D call and was not checked against the DNA. TRBV21-1 constitutes a pseudogene. The CDR3 totals 15 residues. CDR3: CASRDRDRLVDIQYF. CDR3 DNA: TGTGCCAGCAGAGACCGGGACAGGTTGGTGGACATTCAGTACTTC.

Regarding this clone: One junction end disagrees with the germline gene, perhaps due to a read error. This chain uses TRBV10-3 with TRBJ2-3; 8 bases are shared with TRBD2. From germline, CDR1 is ENHRY and CDR2 SYGVKD. This CDR3 comprises 12 residues. The CDR3 region is CAISSGSVGGDF. CDR3 nucleotides: TGTGCCATCAGTAGCGGGAGCGTAGGGGGGGATTTT.

The chain links TRBV5-4 to TRBJ2-7, with TRBD2 identical over 9 bases. V lost 0 bases and J lost 4; bases outside the gene matches: 8. Germline V gene lookup returns CDR1 SGHNT and CDR2 YYREEE (reference sequence). This CDR3 comprises 16 residues. CDR3 residues: CASSLAGDSGRYEQYF. Written as DNA, the CDR3 is TGTGCCAGCAGCTTGGCGGGAGACAGCGGGAGGTACGAGCAGTACTTC.